This TCR beta chain was captured in a study of lung T cells in sarcoidosis with Löfgren's syndrome. Study summary: Löfgren's syndrome patients were the main repertoire analysis focus.

Overall study results and limits: Multiple Löfgren's syndrome patients reportedly shared TRAV12-1 and TRBV2 CDR3 motifs. TRAV12-1 and TRBV2 were reportedly most expanded in Löfgren's patients. TRAV12-1 preferentially paired with TRBV2, with homologous CDR3s.

In its sample, this clonotype was seen many times. Its antigen is undetermined. This CDR3 has 12 amino acids. V lost 5 bases to trimming and J lost 1 base, with 5 bases between them. Germline CDR1 and CDR2: MNHNS and SASEGT. Using its own MiXCR run on the reads, TCRdb lists one record per CDR3 protein. In the table there are 8,000 to 10,000 distinct CDR3 sequences, over 20% of which are singletons. V usage is TRBV6-1 and J usage is TRBJ1-1; D unclear. This clonotype was sampled from a human donor with sarcoidosis (Löfgren's syndrome or another form), or a control subject (not recorded which). Sequenced: CD4+ T cells from bronchoalveolar lavage fluid. The CDR3 sequence: CASSNQNTEAFF. CDR3 bases: TGTGCCAGCAGTAACCAGAACACTGAAGCTTTCTTT.